This T cell receptor (beta chain) is from a study of PD-1 blockade in classical Hodgkin lymphoma. Study-level background: Treatment was intravenous nivolumab, 3 mg/kg every 2 weeks, until progression.

The study's findings and limits: The diversity seen at baseline in complete responders resembled that of newly diagnosed patients. The CD4+ diversity rise by C4D1 was clearest in complete responders. Reports described newly diagnosed patients as having lower baseline TCR diversity than healthy donors.

All trial patients relapsed after autologous stem cell transplantation. Notes on this clone: Its antigen is currently unknown.

CDR1 is MRHNA and CDR2 is SNTAGT in the germline V gene. Trimming cost V 7 bases and J 10 bases; bases outside gene matches: 13. The CDR3 runs to 14 residues. Clones were read by immunoSEQ multiplex PCR, and TCRdb kept only the in-frame ones, dropping some. The data show about 4,700 clones, with roughly 70% seen just once and about 57% held by the top ten. Material: peripheral blood mononuclear cells (PBMCs), obtained before the second cycle of nivolumab. The V gene is TRBV6-4, the J gene TRBJ1-1, with 9 bases fitting TRBD1. This sequence originates from a human donor with classical Hodgkin lymphoma. CDR3 DNA: TGTGCCAGCACCTCCACGCCGGGACAGGGTGGAGCTTTCTTT. This gives the protein CASTSTPGQGGAFF.